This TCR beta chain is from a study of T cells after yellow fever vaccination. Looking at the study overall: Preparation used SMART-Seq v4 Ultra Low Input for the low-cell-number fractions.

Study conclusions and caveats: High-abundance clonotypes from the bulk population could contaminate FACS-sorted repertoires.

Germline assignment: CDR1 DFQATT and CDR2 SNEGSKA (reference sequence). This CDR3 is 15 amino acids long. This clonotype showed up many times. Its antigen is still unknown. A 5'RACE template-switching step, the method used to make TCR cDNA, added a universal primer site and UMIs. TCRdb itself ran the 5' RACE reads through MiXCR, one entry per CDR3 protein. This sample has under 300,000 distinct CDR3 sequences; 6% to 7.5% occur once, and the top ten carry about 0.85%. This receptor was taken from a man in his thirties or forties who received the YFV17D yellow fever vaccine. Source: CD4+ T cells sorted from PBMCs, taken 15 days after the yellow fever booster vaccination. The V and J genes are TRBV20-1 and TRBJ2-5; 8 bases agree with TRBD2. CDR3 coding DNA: TGCAGGCCCTATGTTAGCGGGGAGGGTCAAGAGACCCAGTACTTC. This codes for CRPYVSGEGQETQYF.